This TCR beta chain was identified in a study of shared clonotypes between healthy human individuals. The protocol was immunoSEQ multiplex PCR, while the TCRdb copy is restricted to in-frame clones and leaves out a portion. This table holds about 450,000 clones, roughly 78% found once. Trimming took 8 bases from V and 0 from J, leaving 17 bases between them. The CDR3 has 15 residues. Germline lookup yields CDR1 MNHEY and CDR2 SVGAGI. The sequenced sample was PBMCs. The sequence was obtained from a woman in her thirties or forties in good health. Some clones in this sample may be carry-over from other donors' samples. V usage is TRBV6-5 and J usage is TRBJ2-7; either TRBD1 or TRBD2 may supply D (5 bases each). CDR3 amino acids: CASSPPGRISYEQYF. The CDR3 bases are TGTGCCAGCTCCCCCCCGGGGCGGATCTCCTACGAGCAGTACTTC.